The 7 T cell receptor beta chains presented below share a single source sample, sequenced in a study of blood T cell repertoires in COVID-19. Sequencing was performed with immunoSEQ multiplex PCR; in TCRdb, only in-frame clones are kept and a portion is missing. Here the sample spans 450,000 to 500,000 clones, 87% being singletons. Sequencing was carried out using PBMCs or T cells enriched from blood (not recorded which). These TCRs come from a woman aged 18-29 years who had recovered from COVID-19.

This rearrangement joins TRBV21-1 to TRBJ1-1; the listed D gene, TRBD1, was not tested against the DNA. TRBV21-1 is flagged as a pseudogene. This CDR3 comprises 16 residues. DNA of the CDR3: TGTGCCAGCAACACCGGGACAGTGGGTTCCTACACTGAAGCTTTCTTT. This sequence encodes CASNTGTVGSYTEAFF.

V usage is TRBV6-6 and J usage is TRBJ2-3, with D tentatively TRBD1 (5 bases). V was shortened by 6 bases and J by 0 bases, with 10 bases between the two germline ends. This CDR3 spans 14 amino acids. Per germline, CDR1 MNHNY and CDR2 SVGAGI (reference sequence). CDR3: CASRGHLSTDTQYF. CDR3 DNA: TGTGCCAGCAGAGGACACCTTAGCACAGATACGCAGTATTTT.

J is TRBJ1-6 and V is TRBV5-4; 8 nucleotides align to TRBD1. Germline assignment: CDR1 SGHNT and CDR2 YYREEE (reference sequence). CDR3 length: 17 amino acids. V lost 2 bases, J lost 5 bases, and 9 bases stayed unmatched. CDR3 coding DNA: TGTGCCAGCAGCTTAGGACAGGGTGGGAATAATAATTCACCCCTCCACTTT. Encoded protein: CASSLGQGGNNNSPLHF.

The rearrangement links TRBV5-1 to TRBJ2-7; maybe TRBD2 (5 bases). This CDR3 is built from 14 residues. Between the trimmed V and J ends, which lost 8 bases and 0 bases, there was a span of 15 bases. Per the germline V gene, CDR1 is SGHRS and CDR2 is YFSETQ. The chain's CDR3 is CARNRESSSYEQYF. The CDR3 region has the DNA TGCGCCAGAAACCGGGAAAGTAGCTCCTACGAGCAGTACTTC.

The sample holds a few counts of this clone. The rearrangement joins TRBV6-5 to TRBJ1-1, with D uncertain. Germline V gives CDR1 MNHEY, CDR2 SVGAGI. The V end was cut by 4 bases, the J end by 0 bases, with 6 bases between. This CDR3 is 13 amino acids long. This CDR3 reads CASSWELNTEAFF. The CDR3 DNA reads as TGTGCCAGCAGTTGGGAGCTGAACACTGAAGCTTTCTTT.

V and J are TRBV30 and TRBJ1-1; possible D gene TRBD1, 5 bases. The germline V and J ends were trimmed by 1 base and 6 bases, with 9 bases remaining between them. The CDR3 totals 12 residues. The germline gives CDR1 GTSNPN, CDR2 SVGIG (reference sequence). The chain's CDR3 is CAWSAQGSEAFF. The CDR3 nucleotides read TGTGCCTGGAGTGCCCAGGGCTCTGAAGCTTTCTTT.

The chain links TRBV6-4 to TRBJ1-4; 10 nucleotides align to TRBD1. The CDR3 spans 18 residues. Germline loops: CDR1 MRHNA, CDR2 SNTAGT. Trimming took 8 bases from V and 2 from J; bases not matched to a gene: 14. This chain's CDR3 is CASRGRDRGYCTNEKLFF. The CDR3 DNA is TGTGCCAGCCGGGGCCGGGACAGGGGATATTGCACTAATGAAAAACTGTTTTTT.